The 9 T cell receptor beta chains reported below all come from one sample, sequenced in a study of control samples from healthy donors and cancer patients. Profiled with immunoSEQ multiplex PCR; TCRdb holds only in-frame clones, not every one. The data hold 130,000 to 150,000 clones, with roughly 94% observed a single time. The material sequenced was PBMCs. All receptors derive from a man between 60 and 75 years old with colorectal cancer.

The genes are TRBV4-1 and TRBJ2-3, with 8 positions matching TRBD2. V dropped 2 bases and J dropped 2; count of bases not matched to a gene: 3. Germline V lookup: CDR1 MGHRA, CDR2 YSYEKL. This CDR3 is built from 15 residues. The CDR3, as DNA: TGCGCCAGCAGCCAATTAGCGGGGACCACAGATACGCAGTATTTT. Translated, it gives CASSQLAGTTDTQYF.

The chain recombines TRBV5-4 with TRBJ2-3, with 11 bases matching TRBD1. The V gene end was trimmed by 4 bases and the J gene end by 3 bases; junction bases not matched to a gene: 4. Germline loops: CDR1 SGHNT, CDR2 YYREEE (reference sequence). CDR3 length: 15 amino acids. The CDR3, as DNA: TGTGCCAGCAGCCCACGGGACAGGGGGACAGATACGCAGTATTTT. Translated: CASSPRDRGTDTQYF.

This clone has only one observation. This rearrangement joins TRBV6-5 to TRBJ1-1, with D unresolved. This CDR3 spans 14 amino acids. From germline, CDR1 is MNHEY and CDR2 SVGAGI. Trimming shortened V by 2 bases and J by 1 base, and 8 bases separated the two germline ends. The CDR3 DNA is TGTGCCAGCAGTTACCCGGAGGGGAACACTGAAGCTTTCTTT. This translates into CASSYPEGNTEAFF.

As regards this clone: Different DNA sequences within this sample yield the same CDR3. The chain couples TRBV24-1 to TRBJ2-2, with D possibly matching TRBD2 (5 bases). V gave up 0 bases and J gave up 1 base, with 5 bases separating them. Germline V CDR1 and CDR2: KGHDR, SFDVKD. The CDR3 spans 15 residues. The CDR3 DNA reads as TGTGCCACCAGTGATTTGCGGGGGAACACCGGGGAGCTGTTTTTT. Translated, it gives CATSDLRGNTGELFF.

The J gene is TRBJ1-4, the V gene TRBV19; D may be TRBD1 (6 bases). This CDR3 is built from 14 residues. Germline loops: CDR1 LNHDA, CDR2 SQIVND (reference sequence). Trimming pared 7 bases from V and 8 bases from J, leaving 17 bases between. CDR3: CASTKWGAGEKLFF. For the CDR3, the DNA is TGTGCCAGTACCAAATGGGGGGCGGGGGAAAAACTGTTTTTT.

The genes are TRBV19 and TRBJ2-3, with 12 bases fitting TRBD2. Germline V CDR1 and CDR2: LNHDA, SQIVND (reference sequence). This CDR3 has 18 amino acids. V trimming: 6 bases; J trimming: 0 bases; junction bases outside the gene matches: 10. The chain's CDR3 is CASRTTSGGTASTDTQYF. In DNA, the CDR3 is TGTGCCAGTAGAACTACTAGCGGGGGGACCGCTAGCACAGATACGCAGTATTTT.

V is TRBV5-1 and J is TRBJ1-3, with unresolved D. The CDR3 has 11 residues. In germline, CDR1 is SGHRS, CDR2 YFSETQ. The V end lost 1 base, the J end lost 7 bases, and 3 bases lay between the germline ends. The CDR3 nucleotides are TGCGCCAGCAGCTTGAGGAACACCATATATTTT. This gives the protein CASSLRNTIYF.

The rearrangement joins TRBV5-1 to TRBJ2-2, with 7 nucleotides matching TRBD1. Germline lookup yields CDR1 SGHRS and CDR2 YFSETQ. Germline trimming cut 4 bases from V and 7 bases from J; bases unmatched to any gene: 7. The CDR3 is 14 amino acids. CDR3 nucleotides: TGCGCCAGCAGCGCCGACAGGGACGACGGGGAGCTGTTTTTT. Translation: CASSADRDDGELFF.

The chain has TRBV28 and TRBJ1-2; D may be TRBD1 (5 bases). The V end lost 3 bases, the J end lost 8 bases, and 13 bases lay between the germline ends. The CDR3 covers 13 residues. The V gene's germline CDR1 is MDHEN and CDR2 SYDVKM. CDR3 coding DNA: TGTGCCAGCAGTTTCTCCTCCGGGGGGGGCTACACCTTC. As protein: CASSFSSGGGYTF.